This T cell receptor (beta chain) was found in a study of CD8+ T cells in alopecia areata. The study's findings and limits: Among the top 100, expanded CD8+ clones were significantly decreased by tofacitinib, as was scalp clonality.

Concerning this clone: The antigen is not known.

Regarding treatment: oral pan-JAK inhibitor, 5-10 mg twice daily. The investigators collected lesional scalp punch biopsies and peripheral blood from alopecia areata patients. RNA, once extracted, was reverse transcribed into cDNA for use as the sequencing template. The assay was immunoSEQ multiplex PCR, and TCRdb's table has in-frame clones only and misses some. The sample has around 300,000 clones, about three fifths seen once. The junction had 4 bases not matched to a gene; V was cut back by 4 bases and J by 5 bases. CDR3 length: 13 residues. Germline CDR1 ENHRY, CDR2 SYGVKD. The sequence was obtained from a human donor with alopecia areata. This chain links TRBV10-3 with TRBJ2-5; TRBD2 agrees at 7 bases. Here the sequenced sample was CD4+ T cells sorted from blood, taken around week 52, from a patient treated with tofacitinib. CDR3 loop: CAISGWEGETQYF. CDR3 DNA sequence: TGTGCCATCAGTGGCTGGGAGGGCGAGACCCAGTACTTC.